These T cell receptor beta chains were read from a single sample in a study of blood T cell repertoires in COVID-19. Libraries were prepared by immunoSEQ multiplex PCR; TCRdb keeps only in-frame clonotypes and omits some of them. The sample carries 95,000 to 100,000 clones, roughly 83% recorded once. Specimen: peripheral blood. All receptors derive from a woman aged 55-69 years with acute or convalescent COVID-19. Each CDR3 is given with its conserved first and last residue.

J	V	CDR3
TRBJ2-7	TRBV11-2	CASSLTLAGYSNPYEQYF
TRBJ1-2	TRBV11-3	CASSSRGEELGGYTF
TRBJ1-4	TRBV4-1	CASSQASDNEKLFF
TRBJ1-2	TRBV4-1	CASSLGDRANYGYTF
TRBJ1-1	TRBV18	CASSPAGDTEAFF
TRBJ1-5	TRBV7-6	CASSLDRNQPQHF
TRBJ1-3	TRBV5-4	CASSLAGNSGNTIYF
TRBJ2-5	TRBV7-3	CASSRGLAVRETQYF
TRBJ1-5	TRBV2	CASSVSGQGQPQHF
TRBJ1-4	TRBV11-2	CASSEGSTKLFF
TRBJ2-3	TRBV7-2	CASSLVSGSTDTQYF
TRBJ1-4	TRBV27	CASTREVGEKLFF
TRBJ2-1	TRBV10-3	CAISEGGLAGLRSSYNEQFF
TRBJ2-7	TRBV5-6	CASSLTGTGNEQYF
TRBJ1-1	TRBV6-2/TRBV6-3	CASSLQDTEAFF
TRBJ2-1	TRBV6-4	CASSDSGGQGGYNEQFF
TRBJ1-1	TRBV12-3/TRBV12-4	CASSLARGTEAFF
TRBJ1-1	TRBV19	CASSSGKQTEAFF
TRBJ1-2	TRBV12-3/TRBV12-4	CASSLGGAGYTF
TRBJ1-3	TRBV30	CAWSVRTGFSGNTIYF
TRBJ2-2	TRBV11-2	CASSLAVRAGELFF
TRBJ2-2	TRBV6-2/TRBV6-3	CASSYYRTMNTGELFF
TRBJ2-5	TRBV5-1	CASSLLAGEGETQYF
TRBJ1-1	TRBV2	CASSKMTGTGSTEAFF
TRBJ1-5	TRBV6-6	CASSRGQGVQPQHF
TRBJ2-4	TRBV5-1	CASSLGGQNIQYF
TRBJ2-2	TRBV10-3	CAISFQGRSDTGELFF
TRBJ2-7	TRBV7-9	CASSLAGQPYEQYF
TRBJ2-7	TRBV4-2	CASSQPNSGEQYF
TRBJ2-5	TRBV3-1/TRBV3-2	CASSAHRGTQYF
TRBJ1-4	TRBV15	CATSRDRDGGVMHEKLFF
TRBJ2-5	TRBV11-2	CASSLLRETQYF
TRBJ2-1	TRBV6-5	CASSYVASGYNEQFF
TRBJ2-1	TRBV7-3	CASSPTGYEQFF
TRBJ1-6	TRBV18	CASSRTGITNSPLHF